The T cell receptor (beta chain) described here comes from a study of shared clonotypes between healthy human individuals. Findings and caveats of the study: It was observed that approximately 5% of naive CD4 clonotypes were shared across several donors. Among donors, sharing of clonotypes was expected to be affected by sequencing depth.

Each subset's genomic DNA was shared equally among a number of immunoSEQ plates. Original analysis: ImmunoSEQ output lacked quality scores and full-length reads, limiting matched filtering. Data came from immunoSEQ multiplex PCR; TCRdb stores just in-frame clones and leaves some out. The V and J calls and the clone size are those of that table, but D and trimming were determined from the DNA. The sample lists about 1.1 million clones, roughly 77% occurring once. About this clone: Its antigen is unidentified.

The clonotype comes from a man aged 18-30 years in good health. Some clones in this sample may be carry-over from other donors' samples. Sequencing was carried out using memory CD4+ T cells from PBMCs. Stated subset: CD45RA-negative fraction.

The CDR3 here is CASSVGASSAYEQYF. The CDR3 DNA is TGTGCCAGCAGCGTAGGGGCGAGTAGCGCCTACGAGCAGTACTTC. This chain connects TRBV9 to TRBJ2-7, with D tentatively TRBD2 (5 bases). This CDR3 region has 15 residues. Per germline, CDR1 SGDLS and CDR2 YYNGEE. V lost 0 bases and J lost 2, with 12 bases in between.